This TCR beta chain was sequenced in a study of T cell responses to AZD1222 COVID-19 vaccine. Study conclusions and caveats: Donors were largely white British and mainly female; clonal diversity was possibly underestimated.

Clones were read by immunoSEQ multiplex PCR, and TCRdb kept only the in-frame ones, dropping some. The sample lists some 130,000 clones; 70% to 90% were seen once. A few counts support this clone. The antigen remains undetermined. Germline CDR1 is LGHDT and CDR2 is YNNKEL (reference sequence). After removal of 0 bases from V and 0 bases from J, the junction contained 18 bases not matched to a gene. This CDR3 has 22 amino acids. The chain joins TRBV3-1 (or the pseudogene TRBV3-2) to TRBJ2-3; the match to TRBD2 covers 10 bases. This TCR was recovered from an adult in good health. This material consisted of peripheral blood, taken on day 0 of AZD1222 vaccination. The chain's CDR3 is CASSQETSGSPLAGASTDTQYF. The CDR3 region has the DNA TGTGCCAGCAGCCAAGAGACTTCGGGATCCCCCCTAGCGGGAGCTAGCACAGATACGCAGTATTTT.